This is a list of T cell receptor beta chains from one sample in a study of technical replicates of blood from a handful of donors. Repertoires were generated with immunoSEQ multiplex PCR, while TCRdb's copy carries only in-frame clones and drops some. This table holds about 100,000 clones, over 90% found once. Sequenced material: T cells isolated from PBMCs. The receptor set was obtained from a human donor in good health. CDR3s include the opening cysteine and the closing phenylalanine or tryptophan. Each record gives: J gene, clone size, V gene, D gene, CDR3 DNA, CDR3 protein. A D gene is named only where the DNA matches it firmly. Expanded clones get a size class; other rows say once, few or many, or leave the size out.

TRBJ2-2 - TRBV11-2 TRBD2 TGTGCCAGCAGCAGAGGACTAGCGAATACCACCGGGGAGCTGTTTTTT CASSRGLANTTGELFF
TRBJ2-2 - TRBV6-1 - TGTGCCAGCAGACTTCACACCGGGGAGCTGTTTTTT CASRLHTGELFF
TRBJ2-7 - TRBV28 - TGTGCCAGCAGTTTTTCCGGGACACTTAGCTACGAGCAGTACTTC CASSFSGTLSYEQYF
TRBJ1-2 - TRBV11-2 TRBD1 TGTGCCAGCAGGGTCTGGGACAGGGGAGATCCATATTATGTTAGCTACACCTTC CASRVWDRGDPYYVSYTF
TRBJ2-3 - TRBV27 TRBD2 TGTGCCAGCAGTTTATACGGGACTAACACAGATACGCAGTATTTT CASSLYGTNTDTQYF
TRBJ2-2 - TRBV29-1 TRBD2 TGCAGCGTTGAACTAGCGGGAGTCAATACCGGGGAGCTGTTTTTT CSVELAGVNTGELFF
TRBJ2-2 - TRBV29-1 - TGCAGCGTTGACCTCCCGCCGGAGTTGTTTGGCGGGGAGCTGTTTTTT CSVDLPPELFGGELFF
TRBJ1-1 once TRBV4-1 - TGCGCCAGCAGCCAAGGTTACTCTGAAGCTTTCTTT CASSQGYSEAFF
TRBJ1-3 - TRBV10-3 TRBD1 TGTGCCATCAAGCCGGGACAGGGGTTCTCTGGAAACACCATATATTTT CAIKPGQGFSGNTIYF
TRBJ2-7 - TRBV5-6 - TGTGCCAGCAGCTTGGCCAGGGTGGGTGAGCAGTACTTC CASSLARVGEQYF
TRBJ1-6 - TRBV27 - TGTGCCAGCAGTTTCTCGACAGGCGGTTCACCCCTCCACTTT CASSFSTGGSPLHF
TRBJ1-5 - TRBV6-1 - TGTGCCAGCAGAGAGAGAGACAATCAGCCCCAGCATTTT CASRERDNQPQHF
TRBJ1-1 - TRBV2 - TGTGCCAGCAGTGGCCTTCAGGGAAACACTGAAGCTTTCTTT CASSGLQGNTEAFF
TRBJ2-3 - TRBV19 TRBD2 TGTGCCAGTAGATTAGCGGGAGCGGGAGATACGCAGTATTTT CASRLAGAGDTQYF
TRBJ1-1 - TRBV6-5 - TGTGCCAGCAGCTCGCACAGGAACACTGAAGCTTTCTTT CASSSHRNTEAFF
TRBJ1-2 - TRBV13 - TGTGCCAGCAGCTTATTCGGTAGGGGAACTTCTGGCTACACCTTC CASSLFGRGTSGYTF
TRBJ2-1 - TRBV2 TRBD1 TGTGCCAGCAGCGGACAGGGGCAGAATGAGCAGTTCTTC CASSGQGQNEQFF
TRBJ2-5 - TRBV27 - TGTGCCAGCAGTTTCCAGGGTGAGGACCAAGAGACCCAGTACTTC CASSFQGEDQETQYF
TRBJ2-1 - TRBV5-1 TRBD2 TGCGCCAGCAGCTTGGGGGCTAGCGGGGCTGCAAAGCAGTTCTTC CASSLGASGAAKQFF
TRBJ2-2 - TRBV28 TRBD1 TGTGCCAGCAGCAAAACAGGGGGCACCGGGGAGCTGTTTTTT CASSKTGGTGELFF
TRBJ2-1 - TRBV23-1 - TGCGCCAGCAGTCACTTCAAGCTTAGCTCCTACAATGAGCAGTTCTTC CASSHFKLSSYNEQFF
TRBJ2-1 - TRBV5-1 - TGCGCCAGCAGCTTGGGCCTACTCAATGAGCAGTTCTTC CASSLGLLNEQFF
TRBJ1-2 - TRBV6-5 - TGTGCCAGCAGTCCCGGGACAAACTATGGCTACACCTTC CASSPGTNYGYTF
TRBJ1-1 once TRBV11-2 - TGTGCCAGCAGGGGTGCTCTCGGACGGAGGGACACTGAAGCTTTCTTT CASRGALGRRDTEAFF
TRBJ2-7 - TRBV19 TRBD1 TGTGCCAGTAGTATACCTACCGGGACAGGGGGCCACGAGCAGTACTTC CASSIPTGTGGHEQYF
TRBJ1-1 - TRBV11-3 TRBD1 TGTGCCAGCAGCCAGAGACAGGGTTTGGACACTGAAGCTTTCTTT CASSQRQGLDTEAFF
TRBJ1-5 - TRBV2 - TGTGCCAGCAGTGATGAGTGGAATCAGCCCCAGCATTTT CASSDEWNQPQHF
TRBJ2-7 - TRBV19 - TGTGCCAGTAGTTCTCCGACCAAACCCGGGAGCACCCATCCCTACGAGCAGTACTTC CASSSPTKPGSTHPYEQYF
TRBJ2-7 - TRBV30 TRBD2 TGTGCCTGGAGCGCGGGGGTCTCCTACGAGCAGTACTTC CAWSAGVSYEQYF